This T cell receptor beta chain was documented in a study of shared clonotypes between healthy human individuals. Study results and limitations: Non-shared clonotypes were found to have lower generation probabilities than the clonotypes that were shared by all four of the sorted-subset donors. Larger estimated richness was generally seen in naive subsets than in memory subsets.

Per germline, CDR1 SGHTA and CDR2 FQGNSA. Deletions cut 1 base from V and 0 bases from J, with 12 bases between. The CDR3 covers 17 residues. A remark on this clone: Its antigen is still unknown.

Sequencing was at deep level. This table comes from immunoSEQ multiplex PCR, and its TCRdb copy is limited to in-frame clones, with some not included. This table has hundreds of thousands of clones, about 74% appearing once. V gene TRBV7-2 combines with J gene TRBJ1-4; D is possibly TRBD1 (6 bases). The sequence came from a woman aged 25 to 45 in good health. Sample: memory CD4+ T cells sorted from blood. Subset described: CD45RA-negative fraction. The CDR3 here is CASSLVGGTATNEKLFF. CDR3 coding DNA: TGTGCCAGCAGCTTAGTAGGGGGGACCGCAACTAATGAAAAACTGTTTTTT.